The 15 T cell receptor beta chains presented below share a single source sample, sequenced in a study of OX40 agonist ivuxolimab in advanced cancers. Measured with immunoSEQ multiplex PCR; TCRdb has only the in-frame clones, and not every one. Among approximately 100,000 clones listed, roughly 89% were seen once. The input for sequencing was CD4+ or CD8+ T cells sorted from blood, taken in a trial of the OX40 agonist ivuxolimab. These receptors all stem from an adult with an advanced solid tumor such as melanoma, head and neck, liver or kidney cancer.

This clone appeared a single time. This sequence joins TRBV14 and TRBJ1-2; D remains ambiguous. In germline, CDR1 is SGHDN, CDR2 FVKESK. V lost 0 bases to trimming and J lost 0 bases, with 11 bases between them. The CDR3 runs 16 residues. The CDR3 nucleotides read TGTGCCAGCAGCCAAGAAAGGGTGTACTCTAACTATGGCTACACCTTC. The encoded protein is CASSQERVYSNYGYTF.

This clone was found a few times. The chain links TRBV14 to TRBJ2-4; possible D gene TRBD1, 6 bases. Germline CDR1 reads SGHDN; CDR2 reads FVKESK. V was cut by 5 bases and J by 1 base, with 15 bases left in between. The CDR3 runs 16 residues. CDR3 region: CASSSQGLSAKNIQYF. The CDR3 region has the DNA TGTGCCAGCAGCTCACAGGGTCTCTCGGCCAAAAACATTCAGTACTTC.

The CDR3 protein is CASSLAGTALEKLFF. CDR3 nucleotides: TGTGCCAGCAGCTTAGCCGGGACAGCCCTCGAAAAACTGTTTTTT. The chain is built from TRBV7-6 and TRBJ1-4; 7 positions match TRBD1. CDR3 size: 15 residues. V gave up 0 bases and J gave up 8 bases; unmatched junction bases: 6. Germline values: CDR1 SGHVS, CDR2 FNYEAQ.

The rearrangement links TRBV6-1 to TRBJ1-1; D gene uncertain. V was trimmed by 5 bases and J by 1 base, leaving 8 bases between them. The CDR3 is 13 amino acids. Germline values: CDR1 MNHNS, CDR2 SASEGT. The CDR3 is CASSNPTNTEAFF. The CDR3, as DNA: TGTGCCAGCAGTAATCCTACGAACACTGAAGCTTTCTTT.

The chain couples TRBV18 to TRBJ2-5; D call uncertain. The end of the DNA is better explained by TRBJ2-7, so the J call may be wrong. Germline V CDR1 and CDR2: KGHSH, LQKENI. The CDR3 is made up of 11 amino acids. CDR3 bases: TGTGCCAGCTCAATTGGGCCCGAGCAGTACTTC. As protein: CASSIGPEQYF.

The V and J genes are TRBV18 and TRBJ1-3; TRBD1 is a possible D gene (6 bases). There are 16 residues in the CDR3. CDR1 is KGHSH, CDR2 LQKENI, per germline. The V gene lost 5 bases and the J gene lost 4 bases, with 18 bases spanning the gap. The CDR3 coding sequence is TGTGCCAGCTCAAAGTCAGGGGACTCTTCAGGAAACACCATATATTTT. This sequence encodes CASSKSGDSSGNTIYF.

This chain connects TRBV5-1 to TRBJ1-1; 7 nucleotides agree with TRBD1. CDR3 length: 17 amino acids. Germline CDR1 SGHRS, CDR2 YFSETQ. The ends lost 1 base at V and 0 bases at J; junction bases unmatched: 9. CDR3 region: CASSLPPGGGMNTEAFF. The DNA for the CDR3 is TGCGCCAGCAGCTTGCCCCCAGGGGGTGGGATGAACACTGAAGCTTTCTTT.

The DNA of the CDR3 is TGTGCCAGCTCACCAGGACAGGGTGACTATGGCTACACCTTC. Its protein is CASSPGQGDYGYTF. The chain couples TRBV18 to TRBJ1-2; 8 bases are a match to TRBD1. Germline CDR1 KGHSH, CDR2 LQKENI. The CDR3 loop spans 14 amino acids. Germline trimming cut 2 bases from V and 3 bases from J; bases unmatched to any gene: 2.

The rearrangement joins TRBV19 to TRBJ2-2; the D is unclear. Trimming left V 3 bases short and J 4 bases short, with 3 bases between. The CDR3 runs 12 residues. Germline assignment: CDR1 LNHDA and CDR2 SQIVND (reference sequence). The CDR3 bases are TGTGCCAGTAGTATCGCCACCGGGGAGCTGTTTTTT. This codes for CASSIATGELFF. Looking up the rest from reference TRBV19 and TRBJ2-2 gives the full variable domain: DGGITQSPKYLFRKEGQNVTLSCEQNLNHDAMYWYRQDPGQGLRLIYYSQIVNDFQKGDIAEGYSVSREKKESFPLTVTSAQKNPTAFYLCASSIATGELFFGEGSRLTVL.

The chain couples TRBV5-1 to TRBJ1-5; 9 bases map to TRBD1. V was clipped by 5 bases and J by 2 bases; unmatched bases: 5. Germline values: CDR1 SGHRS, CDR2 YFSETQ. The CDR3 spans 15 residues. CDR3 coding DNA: TGCGCCAGCAGTCCGACAGGGGGAGGCAATCAGCCCCAGCATTTT. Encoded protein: CASSPTGGGNQPQHF.

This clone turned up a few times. CDR3: CASSPPSSRVYGYTF. For the CDR3, the DNA is TGTGCCAGCAGTCCACCATCCTCTAGGGTCTATGGCTACACCTTC. The chain employs TRBV28 and TRBJ1-2; D unclear. The CDR3 extends over 15 amino acids. Germline CDR1 reads MDHEN; CDR2 reads SYDVKM. V was trimmed by 5 bases and J by 4 bases, leaving 17 bases between them.

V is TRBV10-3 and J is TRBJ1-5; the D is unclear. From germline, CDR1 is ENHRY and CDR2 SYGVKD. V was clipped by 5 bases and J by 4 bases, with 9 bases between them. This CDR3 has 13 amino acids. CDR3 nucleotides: TGTGCCATCAGTCCAGGACTTAATCAGCCCCAGCATTTT. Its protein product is CAISPGLNQPQHF.

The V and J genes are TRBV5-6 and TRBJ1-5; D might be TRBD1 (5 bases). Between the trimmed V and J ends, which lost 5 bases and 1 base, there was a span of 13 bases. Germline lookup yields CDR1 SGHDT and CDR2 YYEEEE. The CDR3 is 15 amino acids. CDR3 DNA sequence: TGTGCCAGCAGATCCGGGACGGTGAGCAATCAGCCCCAGCATTTT. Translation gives CASRSGTVSNQPQHF.

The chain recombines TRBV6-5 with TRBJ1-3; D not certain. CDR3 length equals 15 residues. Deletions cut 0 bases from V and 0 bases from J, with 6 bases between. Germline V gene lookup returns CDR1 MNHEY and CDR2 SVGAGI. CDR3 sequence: CASSYSQSSGNTIYF. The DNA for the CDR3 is TGTGCCAGCAGTTACTCCCAGAGCTCTGGAAACACCATATATTTT.

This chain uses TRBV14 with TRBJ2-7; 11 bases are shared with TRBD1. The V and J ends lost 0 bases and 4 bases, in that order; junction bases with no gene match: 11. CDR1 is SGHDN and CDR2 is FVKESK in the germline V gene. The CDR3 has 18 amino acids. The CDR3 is CASSQEGLLDRGPYEQYF. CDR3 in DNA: TGTGCCAGCAGCCAAGAGGGCCTTTTGGACAGGGGGCCGTACGAGCAGTACTTC.